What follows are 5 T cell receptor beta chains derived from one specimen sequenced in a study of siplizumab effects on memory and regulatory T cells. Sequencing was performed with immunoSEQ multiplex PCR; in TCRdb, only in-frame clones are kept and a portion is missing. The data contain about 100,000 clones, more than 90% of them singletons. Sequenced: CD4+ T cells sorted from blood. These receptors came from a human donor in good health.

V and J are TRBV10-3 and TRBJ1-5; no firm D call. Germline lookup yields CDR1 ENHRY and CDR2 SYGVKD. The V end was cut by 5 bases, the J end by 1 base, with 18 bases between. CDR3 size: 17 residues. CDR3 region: CAISRGVSSGSNQPQHF. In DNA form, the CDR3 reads TGTGCCATCAGTCGGGGAGTTAGTTCCGGGAGCAATCAGCCCCAGCATTTT.

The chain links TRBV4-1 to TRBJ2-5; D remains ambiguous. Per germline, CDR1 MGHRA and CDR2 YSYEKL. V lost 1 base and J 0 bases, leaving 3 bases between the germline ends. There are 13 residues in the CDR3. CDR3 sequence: CASSQVDQETQYF. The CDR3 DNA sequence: TGCGCCAGCAGCCAAGTGGACCAAGAGACCCAGTACTTC.

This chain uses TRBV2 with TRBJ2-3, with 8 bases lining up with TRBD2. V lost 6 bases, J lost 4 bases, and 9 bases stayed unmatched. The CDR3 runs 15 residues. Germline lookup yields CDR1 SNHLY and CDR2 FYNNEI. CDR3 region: CASSPGGAGADTQYF. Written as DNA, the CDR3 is TGTGCCAGCAGCCCCGGGGGGGCGGGGGCAGATACGCAGTATTTT.

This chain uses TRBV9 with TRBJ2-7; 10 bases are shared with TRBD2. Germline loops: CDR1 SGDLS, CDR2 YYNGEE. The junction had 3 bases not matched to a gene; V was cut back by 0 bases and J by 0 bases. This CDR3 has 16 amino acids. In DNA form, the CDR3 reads TGTGCCAGCAGCGTAGGATTAGCGGGGGGCTCCTACGAGCAGTACTTC. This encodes CASSVGLAGGSYEQYF.

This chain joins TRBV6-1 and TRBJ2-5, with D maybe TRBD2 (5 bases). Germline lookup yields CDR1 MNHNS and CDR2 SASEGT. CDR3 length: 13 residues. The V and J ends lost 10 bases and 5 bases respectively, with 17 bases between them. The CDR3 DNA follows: TGTGCCACCTCTCGGGGTACCGGTGAGACCCAGTACTTC. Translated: CATSRGTGETQYF.